These 28 T cell receptor beta chains were sequenced from one sample in a study of CD8 T cells in ankylosing spondylitis. TCRdb re-called the 5' RACE reads with MiXCR, one entry per CDR3 protein. This sample has 100,000 to 150,000 distinct CDR3 sequences, with roughly 13% found just once. Sequences were obtained from blood, either unsorted or a sorted T cell fraction (not recorded which). All receptors derive from a female donor with ankylosing spondylitis or in good health (not recorded which).

The genes are TRBV20-1 and TRBJ2-5; TRBD2 agrees at 11 bases. The CDR3 covers 16 residues. Germline values: CDR1 DFQATT, CDR2 SNEGSKA (reference sequence). The ends lost 1 base at V and 5 bases at J; junction bases unmatched: 9. The CDR3 bases are TGCAGTGCTAGAGTCGGTAGCGGGGGGGCGGGGGAGACCCAGTACTTC. It specifies CSARVGSGGAGETQYF.

This clonotype occurred a few times. V is TRBV20-1 and J is TRBJ1-1; D not certain. Germline V CDR1 and CDR2: DFQATT, SNEGSKA (reference sequence). Trimming removed 2 bases from V and 4 bases from J, with 14 bases in between. The CDR3 has 14 amino acids. The CDR3 loop is CSARSQAGSTEAFF. The CDR3 DNA reads as TGCAGTGCTAGATCCCAAGCGGGGAGCACTGAAGCTTTCTTT.

The genes are TRBV4-1 and TRBJ1-2; D may be TRBD1 (5 bases). This CDR3 is 15 amino acids long. Trimming took off 6 bases at V and 5 bases at J, with 19 bases between the two ends. CDR1 is MGHRA, CDR2 YSYEKL, per germline. The CDR3 coding sequence is TGCGCCAGCAGTGGGGCATCGCTTAATGGTTATGGCTACACCTTC. Translating it yields CASSGASLNGYGYTF.

This sequence joins TRBV6-5 and TRBJ2-7, with TRBD1 identical over 10 bases. In germline, CDR1 is MNHEY, CDR2 SVGAGI. The CDR3 covers 16 residues. The V gene end was trimmed by 1 base and the J gene end by 1 base; junction bases not matched to a gene: 4. The CDR3 protein is CASSYYGTGASYEQYF. The CDR3 DNA follows: TGTGCCAGCAGTTACTACGGGACAGGGGCGTCCTACGAGCAGTACTTC.

The V call is TRBV20-1, the J call TRBJ2-7; D uncertain. The V end lost 2 bases, the J end lost 7 bases, and 15 bases lay between the germline ends. CDR3 length equals 13 residues. CDR1 and CDR2 from the germline V gene are DFQATT and SNEGSKA (reference sequence). This chain's CDR3 is CSARIPGSWEQYF. CDR3 coding DNA: TGCAGTGCTAGAATTCCGGGCTCATGGGAGCAGTACTTC.

V and J are TRBV7-9 and TRBJ2-5; 9 positions match TRBD1. Germline assignment: CDR1 SEHNR and CDR2 FQNEAQ (reference sequence). J was trimmed by 4 bases and V by 2 bases; bases with no gene match: 5. CDR3 length: 15 residues. CDR3 loop: CASSLRTGESETQYF. The CDR3 bases are TGTGCCAGCAGCTTAAGGACAGGGGAGTCAGAGACCCAGTACTTC.

The chain joins TRBV12-3 or TRBV12-4 to TRBJ2-7; 10 nucleotides align to TRBD2. The CDR3 length is 15 residues. Losses at the gene ends were 5 bases for V and 3 bases for J; bases not matched to a gene: 7. CDR3 coding DNA: TGTGCCAGCAGTCGAGTAGCGGGAGGCTTCTACGAGCAGTACTTC. It is translated as CASSRVAGGFYEQYF.

Notes on this clonotype: With a much larger clone just one base away, this may be a read error. The rearrangement joins TRBV6-1 to TRBJ2-7; D is unresolved. The CDR3 runs to 11 residues. In germline, CDR1 is MNHNS, CDR2 SASEGT. The germline V and J ends were trimmed by 0 bases and 9 bases, with 6 bases remaining between them. CDR3 sequence: CASSEALAQYF. As DNA, the CDR3 is TGTGCCAGCAGTGAAGCGCTCGCGCAGTACTTC.

The CDR3 reads CASSQGTDQETQYF. CDR3 in DNA: TGTGCCAGCAGCCAAGGGACGGACCAAGAGACCCAGTACTTC. This chain joins TRBV3-1 and TRBJ2-5; D is ambiguous. The germline V gene encodes CDR1 LGHDT and CDR2 YNNKEL (reference sequence). The CDR3 contains 14 residues. The ends were cut back, 1 base at V and 0 bases at J, with 6 bases in the middle.

This clonotype was seen ten or more times. The chain couples TRBV5-1 to TRBJ2-3, with TRBD2 identical over 8 bases. Losses at the gene ends were 8 bases for V and 4 bases for J; bases not matched to a gene: 12. The CDR3 length is 15 residues. The V gene's germline CDR1 is SGHRS and CDR2 YFSETQ. In DNA, the CDR3 is TGCGCCAGTAGCGGGACTATCTCGTCCGCAGATACGCAGTATTTT. Protein sequence: CASSGTISSADTQYF.

Ten or more counts support this clonotype. The chain is built from TRBV24-1 and TRBJ2-1, with 16 bases matching TRBD2. The CDR3 extends over 18 amino acids. V dropped 7 bases and J dropped 7; count of bases not matched to a gene: 12. Germline CDR1 is KGHDR and CDR2 is SFDVKD. The CDR3 reads CATSPGTSGRASRNEQFF. Here the CDR3 DNA reads TGTGCCACCAGCCCCGGGACTAGCGGGAGGGCCAGTCGGAATGAGCAGTTCTTC.

This clonotype was observed at least ten times. The chain couples TRBV27 to TRBJ2-5; possibly TRBD2 for D (5 bases). The germline V gene has CDR1 MNHEY and CDR2 SMNVEV (reference sequence). V lost 0 bases to trimming and J lost 5 bases, with 13 bases between them. This CDR3 comprises 15 residues. The DNA for the CDR3 is TGTGCCAGCAGTTTATCAGCGGTGGGTAGCGAGACCCAGTACTTC. As protein: CASSLSAVGSETQYF.

This clonotype was counted many times. J is TRBJ2-3 and V is TRBV20-1; D not certain. With 0 bases removed from V and 0 bases from J, the gap between germline ends came to 7 bases. CDR1 and CDR2 from the germline V gene are DFQATT and SNEGSKA (reference sequence). CDR3 length equals 14 residues. CDR3 protein: CSARDWRSTDTQYF. For the CDR3, the DNA is TGCAGTGCTAGAGATTGGAGAAGCACAGATACGCAGTATTTT.

This clonotype was recorded only once. A read error may be the cause here, since a much bigger clone is one base away. V gene TRBV29-1 combines with J gene TRBJ2-5; D might be TRBD1 (5 bases). V shed 0 bases and J shed 4 bases, with 12 bases lying between them. The germline CDR1 and CDR2 sequences are SQVTM and ANQGSEA. The CDR3 covers 14 residues. Here the CDR3 reads CSVEDRLTGETQYF. The CDR3 bases are TGCAGCGTTGAAGATCGCCTCACAGGAGAGACCCAGTACTTC.

In its sample, this clonotype was seen a few times. The chain couples TRBV5-1 to TRBJ2-7; D may match TRBD1 or TRBD2 (7 bases each). The CDR3 length is 15 residues. Per the germline V gene, CDR1 is SGHRS and CDR2 is YFSETQ. Between the trimmed V and J ends, which lost 3 bases and 6 bases, there was a span of 19 bases. The CDR3 protein is CASSSQGGRDGEQYF. DNA for the CDR3: TGCGCCAGCAGCTCCCAGGGGGGGAGGGATGGCGAGCAGTACTTC. Using reference TRBV5-1 and TRBJ2-7 for the parts outside the CDR3, the full variable domain is KAGVTQTPRYLIKTRGQQVTLSCSPISGHRSVSWYQQTPGQGLQFLFEYFSETQRNKGNFPGRFSGRQFSNSRSEMNVSTLELGDSALYLCASSSQGGRDGEQYFGPGTRLTVT.

In this sample, this clonotype turned up many times. V gene TRBV20-1 combines with J gene TRBJ2-3, with 8 nucleotides matching TRBD2. Trimming removed 0 bases from V and 1 base from J; junction bases left unmatched: 3. The CDR3 is made up of 15 amino acids. CDR1 is DFQATT and CDR2 is SNEGSKA in the germline V gene (reference sequence). CDR3 sequence reads: CSAREGTSGTDTQYF. The CDR3 DNA follows: TGCAGTGCTAGAGAGGGGACTAGTGGCACAGATACGCAGTATTTT.

As to this clonotype: The junction and the germline gene differ at one end; a read error may be behind it. The genes are TRBV12-3 or TRBV12-4 and TRBJ2-1; TRBD1 agrees at 9 bases. This CDR3 comprises 15 residues. The CDR3 reads CASRFTGGVYNERFF. Here the CDR3 DNA reads TGTGCCAGCAGGTTCACAGGGGGCGTATACAATGAGCGGTTCTTC.

The chain employs TRBV12-3 or TRBV12-4 and TRBJ2-2; D perhaps matches TRBD2 (6 bases). The CDR3 has 14 residues. V lost 3 bases to trimming and J lost 1 base, with 6 bases between them. CDR3 bases: TGTGCCAGCAGTTTCGGGGGGAACACCGGGGAGCTGTTTTTT. It yields the protein CASSFGGNTGELFF.

There are a few counts of this clonotype. The chain carries TRBV28 and TRBJ1-5, with D perhaps TRBD1 (6 bases). Germline V gene lookup returns CDR1 MDHEN and CDR2 SYDVKM. CDR3 size: 15 residues. V lost 4 bases, J lost 5 bases, and 15 bases lay in between. In DNA form, the CDR3 reads TGTGCCAGCAGTTCCGGGGGGGCTCGGGATCAGCCCCAGCATTTT. Translating gives CASSSGGARDQPQHF.

The table lists this clonotype with a few counts. The rearrangement uses TRBV18 and TRBJ2-2; no clear D gene. V was pared by 2 bases and J by 5 bases, with 12 bases between. This CDR3 has 15 residues. CDR1 is KGHSH and CDR2 is LQKENI in the germline V gene. Here the CDR3 DNA reads TGTGCCAGCTCACCAGAGGCCAGAGGAACCGGGGAGCTGTTTTTT. Its translation: CASSPEARGTGELFF.

As regards this clonotype: Possible read error: a much larger clone is one base away. The CDR3, as DNA: TGTGCCAGCAGTTTATCGGGACGGGGCTATGGCTACACCTTC. Protein product: CASSLSGRGYGYTF. V and J are TRBV27 and TRBJ1-2; D might be TRBD1 (5 bases). The CDR3 is made up of 14 amino acids. Trimming took 0 bases from V and 4 from J, leaving 9 bases between them. CDR1 MNHEY and CDR2 SMNVEV come from the germline V gene (reference sequence).

This clonotype has more than one count but fewer than ten. The rearrangement uses TRBV5-1 and TRBJ2-1; 11 bases fit TRBD2. CDR1 SGHRS and CDR2 YFSETQ come from the germline V gene. The V segment lost 4 bases and the J segment 0 bases; nucleotides outside the gene matches: 6. This CDR3 region has 17 residues. The CDR3 loop is CASSPASGGSSYNEQFF. Here the CDR3 DNA reads TGCGCCAGCAGCCCTGCTAGCGGGGGGAGCTCCTACAATGAGCAGTTCTTC.

This clonotype was counted a single time. A junction end diverges from the germline sequence, so it may reflect a read error. The chain uses TRBV3-1 and TRBJ1-2; unclear D gene. The CDR3 covers 14 residues. Germline V gives CDR1 LGHDT, CDR2 YNNKEL (reference sequence). This CDR3 is CTSSLSGISYGYTF. CDR3 DNA: TGTACCAGCAGCCTAAGCGGGATCTCGTATGGCTACACCTTC.

The table lists this clonotype with many counts. The chain couples TRBV5-1 to TRBJ2-3; 7 bases are shared with TRBD1. Germline CDR1 SGHRS, CDR2 YFSETQ. V shed 4 bases, J shed 5 bases, and the junction held 7 bases outside the gene matches. This CDR3 spans 14 amino acids. As DNA, the CDR3 is TGCGCCAGCAGCCCACCAGGGGGAGAAGATACGCAGTATTTT. Translated: CASSPPGGEDTQYF.

The sample holds one count of this clonotype. Since a much larger clone is just one base distant, this may be a read error. The rearrangement links TRBV20-1 to TRBJ2-3; D might be TRBD2 (6 bases). The CDR3 sequence is 15 residues long. Trimming removed 1 base from V and 4 bases from J, with 15 bases in between. Germline V gene sequence: CDR1 DFQATT, CDR2 SNEGSKA (reference sequence). This chain's CDR3 is CSARVGGVSADTQYF. CDR3 coding DNA: TGCAGTGCTAGAGTTGGCGGGGTTAGCGCAGATACGCAGTATTTT.

CDR3 nucleotide sequence: TGTGCCCCCAGCGGCGGCGGCTCTGGAAACACCATATATTTT. Translated: CAPSGGGSGNTIYF. V and J are TRBV28 and TRBJ1-3; D ambiguous. Trimming cost V 11 bases and J 0 bases, with 14 bases left between them. This CDR3 region has 14 residues. In germline, CDR1 is MDHEN, CDR2 SYDVKM.

The rearrangement joins TRBV20-1 to TRBJ2-7; maybe TRBD2 (6 bases). CDR1 is DFQATT, CDR2 SNEGSKA, per germline (reference sequence). The length of the CDR3 is 13 residues. The ends were cut back, 5 bases at V and 2 bases at J, with 13 bases in the middle. The CDR3 loop reads CSAPYGGTYEQYF. The CDR3 DNA sequence: TGCAGTGCTCCCTATGGCGGGACCTACGAGCAGTACTTC.

The table lists this clonotype with many counts. The J gene is TRBJ2-6, the V gene TRBV29-1; unclear D gene. CDR1 is SQVTM, CDR2 ANQGSEA, per germline. The CDR3 consists of 13 residues. V shed 4 bases and J shed 4 bases, with 8 bases lying between them. The CDR3 DNA is TGCAGCGTTGTCTTGGCGGGGGCCAACGTCCTGACTTTC. As protein: CSVVLAGANVLTF.